This passage covers 17 T cell receptor beta chains from one sample sequenced in a study of T cell responses to AZD1222 COVID-19 vaccine. Some clones are missing from TCRdb's copy, which holds only in-frame ones; the method was immunoSEQ multiplex PCR. The data contain more than 55,000 clones, about 83% of them singletons. The sequencing used peripheral blood, collected 28 days after the second AZD1222 dose. These receptors all come from an adult who received the AZD1222 COVID-19 vaccine.

The J gene is TRBJ2-5, the V gene TRBV7-8, with 9 bases fitting TRBD2. This CDR3 has 17 residues. Unmatched junction bases numbered 8, after V lost 1 base and J lost 2 bases. Germline CDR1 reads SGHVS; CDR2 reads FQNEAQ. The CDR3 sequence: CASSLGLTSGDQETQYF. The CDR3 DNA follows: TGTGCCAGCAGCTTAGGGTTGACTAGCGGAGATCAAGAGACCCAGTACTTC. The variable domain in full, completed from reference TRBV7-8 and TRBJ2-5, reads GAGVSQSPRYKVAKRGQDVALRCDPISGHVSLFWYQQALGQGPEFLTYFQNEAQLDKSGLPSDRFFAERPEGSVSTLKIQRTQQEDSAVYLCASSLGLTSGDQETQYFGPGTRLLVL.

The J gene is TRBJ1-5, the V gene TRBV28; weak D call: TRBD1 (6 bases). Germline CDR1 and CDR2: MDHEN and SYDVKM. CDR3 length equals 16 residues. The germline V and J ends were trimmed by 5 bases and 11 bases, with 25 bases remaining between them. The CDR3 nucleotides read TGTGCCAGCAGTGCCGCCCCCGGGGGCGGTCAATCAGCCCAGCATTTT. Translation gives CASSAAPGGGQSAQHF.

The chain is built from TRBV2 and TRBJ2-5, with a possible D match to TRBD1 (5 bases). Per the germline V gene, CDR1 is SNHLY and CDR2 is FYNNEI. V lost 7 bases to trimming and J lost 1 base, with 16 bases between them. The CDR3 spans 15 residues. CDR3 amino acids: CASKEDPGPQETQYF. The CDR3 DNA follows: TGTGCCAGCAAGGAAGACCCAGGGCCCCAAGAGACCCAGTACTTC.

The chain combines TRBV4-2 with TRBJ2-3; TRBD2 matches at 10 bases. V dropped 0 bases and J dropped 5; count of bases not matched to a gene: 5. CDR1 is LGHNA, CDR2 YNFKEQ, per germline. This CDR3 comprises 16 residues. The CDR3 DNA is TGTGCCAGCAGCCAAGATGGGACTAGCGAAGGAGATACGCAGTATTTT. It specifies CASSQDGTSEGDTQYF.

This clone was seen a handful of times. This chain uses TRBV28 with TRBJ2-7; 8 bases align to TRBD1. Germline assignment: CDR1 MDHEN and CDR2 SYDVKM. The length of the CDR3 is 14 residues. V lost 4 bases, J lost 2 bases, and 4 bases stayed unmatched. The CDR3 nucleotides are TGTGCCAGCAGTTCGGACAGGGTGGCCTACGAGCAGTACTTC. As protein: CASSSDRVAYEQYF.

The chain is built from TRBV6-6 and TRBJ2-3; tentatively, D is TRBD1 or TRBD2 (5 bases each). The CDR3 sequence is 17 residues long. V was clipped by 5 bases and J by 1 base, with 19 bases between them. The germline V gene encodes CDR1 MNHNY and CDR2 SVGAGI (reference sequence). The CDR3 protein is CASSRSTRDAGTDTQYF. The DNA for the CDR3 is TGTGCCAGCAGTCGCTCCACCAGGGACGCCGGCACAGATACGCAGTATTTT.

This clone came up once. The gene calls are TRBV18 and TRBJ2-2; D may be TRBD1 (6 bases). Between the trimmed V and J ends, which lost 3 bases and 5 bases, there was a span of 13 bases. This CDR3 has 15 residues. The germline gives CDR1 KGHSH, CDR2 LQKENI. The CDR3, as DNA: TGTGCCAGCTCACCTACCACCACAGGGACCGGGGAGCTGTTTTTT. Its translation: CASSPTTTGTGELFF.

This chain connects TRBV3-1 (or the pseudogene TRBV3-2) to TRBJ1-3; D remains ambiguous. The CDR3 contains 13 residues. Germline V lookup: CDR1 LGHDT, CDR2 YNNKEL (reference sequence). V lost 2 bases and J 0 bases, leaving 2 bases between the germline ends. The CDR3 here is CASSQNSGNTIYF. Here the CDR3 DNA reads TGTGCCAGCAGCCAAAACTCTGGAAACACCATATATTTT.

This clone is categorized as medium-sized. J is TRBJ1-5 and V is TRBV28; D unresolved. Germline assignment: CDR1 MDHEN and CDR2 SYDVKM. The CDR3 runs to 14 residues. V was trimmed by 6 bases and J by 3 bases, leaving 12 bases between them. CDR3 protein: CASRLDRYNQPQHF. The CDR3, as DNA: TGTGCCAGCAGACTCGACCGTTACAATCAGCCCCAGCATTTT.

The V call is TRBV14, the J call TRBJ2-1; 8 nucleotides line up with TRBD2. This CDR3 spans 16 amino acids. In germline, CDR1 is SGHDN, CDR2 FVKESK. V was pared by 1 base and J by 0 bases, with 2 bases of the junction left unmatched. DNA for the CDR3: TGTGCCAGCAGCCAAGTAGCGGGGCACTCCTACAATGAGCAGTTCTTC. It is translated as CASSQVAGHSYNEQFF.

The genes are TRBV6-2 or TRBV6-3 and TRBJ1-2; 10 bases map to TRBD1. V dropped 5 bases and J dropped 4; count of bases not matched to a gene: 7. CDR3 length equals 15 residues. Germline loops: CDR1 MNHEY, CDR2 SVGEGT. The CDR3 DNA is TGTGCCAGCAGTCGACCGGGACAGGGGTTCTATGGCTACACCTTC. Encoded protein: CASSRPGQGFYGYTF.

This chain uses TRBV7-8 with TRBJ2-7; perhaps TRBD2 as D (5 bases). Germline CDR1 and CDR2: SGHVS and FQNEAQ. With 0 bases removed from V and 0 bases from J, the gap between germline ends came to 12 bases. The CDR3 loop spans 16 amino acids. The CDR3 sequence: CASSLAGGTNSYEQYF. DNA of the CDR3: TGTGCCAGCAGCTTAGCTGGAGGCACTAACTCCTACGAGCAGTACTTC.

The V gene is TRBV6-5, the J gene TRBJ2-7; no clear D gene. Trimming shortened V by 6 bases and J by 1 base, and 16 bases separated the two germline ends. Germline values: CDR1 MNHEY, CDR2 SVGAGI. The CDR3 runs 15 residues. The CDR3 bases are TGTGCCAGCAGGGCCTCCGCGTCCCGATCCTACGAGCAGTACTTC. Protein sequence: CASRASASRSYEQYF.

V gene TRBV10-2 combines with J gene TRBJ1-2; D gene ambiguous. CDR1 and CDR2 from the germline V gene are WSHSY and SAAADI. Trimming pared 8 bases from V and 7 bases from J, leaving 17 bases between. The CDR3 loop spans 13 amino acids. The CDR3 DNA sequence: TGCGCCAGCTCGCCGGATCTAGGCTTTGGCTACACCTTC. Translation gives CASSPDLGFGYTF.

This chain links TRBV3-1 (or the pseudogene TRBV3-2) with TRBJ2-1; 11 nucleotides agree with TRBD1. Germline V gives CDR1 LGHDT, CDR2 YNNKEL (reference sequence). Germline trimming cut 0 bases from V and 8 bases from J; bases unmatched to any gene: 3. This CDR3 region has 15 residues. The CDR3 bases are TGTGCCAGCAGCCAAGAGGACAGGGGGCCCGATGAGCAGTTCTTC. Translation: CASSQEDRGPDEQFF.

The rearrangement uses TRBV7-2 and TRBJ1-2; D not certain. Trimming took off 3 bases at V and 5 bases at J, with 13 bases between the two ends. The CDR3 sequence is 14 residues long. Germline lookup yields CDR1 SGHTA and CDR2 FQGNSA. Here the CDR3 reads CASSLDSGGYGYTF. The CDR3 region has the DNA TGTGCCAGCAGCTTGGACTCCGGCGGGTATGGCTACACCTTC.

The chain has TRBV3-1 (or the pseudogene TRBV3-2) and TRBJ2-2; D gene unclear. The germline V and J ends were trimmed by 1 base and 0 bases, with 3 bases remaining between them. Looked up from germline, CDR1 is LGHDT and CDR2 is YNNKEL (reference sequence). The CDR3 has 14 residues. CDR3 in DNA: TGTGCCAGCAGCCAAGCATCGAACACCGGGGAGCTGTTTTTT. It translates to CASSQASNTGELFF.